Shown below are 16 T cell receptor beta chains from a single sample sequenced in a study of cytomegalovirus exposure and HLA in healthy donors. The PCR contained 60 Vbeta and 13 Jbeta primers. TCRdb's table, derived via immunoSEQ multiplex PCR, lists solely in-frame clones and lacks some. The repertoire table contains over 55,000 clones. The specimen sequenced was PBMCs. The receptor source for this set is a male donor in good health and CMV-seronegative.

The chain links TRBV5-3 to TRBJ2-7; 9 bases agree with TRBD1. TRBV5-3 is flagged as an ORF with uncertain function. The trim removed 3 bases at V and 4 bases at J, leaving 23 bases unmatched. This CDR3 contains 20 residues. CDR3 sequence reads: CARSSGTGSPLAGDRYEQYF. CDR3 sequence (DNA): TGTGCCAGAAGCTCCGGGACAGGGTCCCCTCTGGCGGGAGACAGGTACGAGCAGTACTTC.

This chain joins TRBV9 and TRBJ2-5; 12 bases are a match to TRBD2. The DNA end favors TRBJ2-7, so the J call may be wrong. The CDR3 consists of 15 residues. The germline V gene encodes CDR1 SGDLS and CDR2 YYNGEE. The CDR3 DNA sequence: TGTGCCAGCAGCGTTGGACTAGCGGGACTCTACGAGCAGTACTTC. This encodes CASSVGLAGLYEQYF.

The V call is TRBV5-5, the J call TRBJ2-7; TRBD1 aligns across 9 bases. Germline V gene lookup returns CDR1 SGHKS and CDR2 YYEKEE (reference sequence). The CDR3 loop spans 14 amino acids. The V segment lost 3 bases and the J segment 2 bases; nucleotides outside the gene matches: 3. The CDR3 DNA sequence: TGTGCCAGCAGCTCCGGACAGGGGCCCTACGAGCAGTACTTC. It yields the protein CASSSGQGPYEQYF. Using reference TRBV5-5 and TRBJ2-7 for the parts outside the CDR3, the full variable domain is DAGVTQSPTHLIKTRGQQVTLRCSPISGHKSVSWYQQVLGQGPQFIFQYYEKEERGRGNFPDRFSARQFPNYSSELNVNALLLGDSALYLCASSSGQGPYEQYFGPGTRLTVT.

The genes are TRBV6-1 and TRBJ2-3; D perhaps matches TRBD1 (6 bases). Trimming removed 3 bases from V and 2 bases from J, with 12 bases in between. The CDR3 is 15 amino acids. Germline assignment: CDR1 MNHNS and CDR2 SASEGT. The chain's CDR3 is CASSDMGAPTDTQYF. CDR3 bases: TGTGCCAGCAGTGATATGGGGGCCCCCACAGATACGCAGTATTTT.

The chain has TRBV19 and TRBJ1-2; 10 bases line up with TRBD1. V was clipped by 10 bases and J by 7 bases; unmatched bases: 15. Germline V gene lookup returns CDR1 LNHDA and CDR2 SQIVND (reference sequence). There are 15 residues in the CDR3. DNA for the CDR3: TGTGCCACTGACCCGGGACAGGGGAGGAGTGGTGGCTACACCTTC. This translates into CATDPGQGRSGGYTF.

A remark on this clone: One end of the junction does not line up with germline, which may come from a read error. Other nucleotide sequences from this sample produce the same CDR3. The rearrangement links TRBV30 to TRBJ1-6, with 7 bases identical to TRBD1. This CDR3 is built from 13 residues. CDR1 and CDR2 from the germline V gene are GTSNPN and SVGIG (reference sequence). The CDR3 protein is CAWKTGNNSPLHF. The CDR3 DNA sequence: TGTGCCTGGAAGACAGGGAATAATTCACCCCTACACTTT.

V usage is TRBV9 and J usage is TRBJ1-2, with TRBD1 as a possible D gene (6 bases). Trimming left V 0 bases short and J 8 bases short, with 11 bases between. The germline V gene encodes CDR1 SGDLS and CDR2 YYNGEE. The CDR3 has 13 residues. The CDR3 reads CASSVAGVGGYTF. DNA of the CDR3: TGTGCCAGCAGCGTAGCAGGGGTCGGGGGCTACACCTTC. Based on the CDR3 plus reference TRBV9 and TRBJ1-2, the full variable domain is DSGVTQTPKHLITATGQRVTLRCSPRSGDLSVYWYQQSLDQGLQFLIQYYNGEERAKGNILERFSAQQFPDLHSELNLSSLELGDSALYFCASSVAGVGGYTFGSGTRLTVV.

The chain has TRBV4-1 and TRBJ1-4, with a weak D call TRBD1 (6 bases). Trimming took 1 base from V and 3 from J, leaving 12 bases between them. Germline CDR1 MGHRA, CDR2 YSYEKL. There are 16 residues in the CDR3. CDR3 loop: CASSQALTGSNEKLFF. For the CDR3, the DNA is TGCGCCAGCAGCCAAGCCCTGACAGGATCTAATGAAAAACTGTTTTTT.

The V gene is TRBV4-2, the J gene TRBJ2-7, with 9 nucleotides matching TRBD1. Losses at the gene ends were 4 bases for V and 1 base for J; bases not matched to a gene: 5. CDR1 LGHNA and CDR2 YNFKEQ come from the germline V gene. This CDR3 has 15 amino acids. The CDR3 region is CASSPSGQGSYEQYF. CDR3 nucleotides: TGTGCCAGCAGCCCGTCGGGACAGGGATCCTACGAGCAGTACTTC.

The chain uses TRBV7-2 and TRBJ2-1; D is perhaps TRBD2 (6 bases). Per the germline V gene, CDR1 is SGHTA and CDR2 is FQGNSA. The V gene lost 0 bases and the J gene lost 5 bases, with 14 bases spanning the gap. CDR3 length: 16 amino acids. The CDR3 region is CASSLARGGDDNEQFF. CDR3 bases: TGTGCCAGCAGCTTAGCGCGGGGCGGGGATGACAATGAGCAGTTCTTC. The variable domain in full, with the rest retrieved from reference TRBV7-2 and TRBJ2-1, is GAGVSQSPSNKVTEKGKDVELRCDPISGHTALYWYRQSLGQGLEFLIYFQGNSAPDKSGLPSDRFSAERTGGSVSTLTIQRTQQEDSAVYLCASSLARGGDDNEQFFGPGTRLTVL.

To note about this clone: The CDR3 carries no conserved terminal phenylalanine or tryptophan, so it likely arises from a read error. This rearrangement joins TRBV9 to TRBJ1-1; 9 nucleotides match TRBD1. Unmatched junction bases numbered 17, after V lost 4 bases and J lost 1 base. The CDR3 contains 19 residues. The V gene's germline CDR1 is SGDLS and CDR2 YYNGEE. The CDR3 loop reads CASSRFLNTGGVQNTEAFS. In nucleotides, the CDR3 is TGTGCCAGCAGCCGTTTCCTTAATACAGGGGGCGTCCAGAACACTGAAGCTTTCTCT.

The chain combines TRBV4-3 with TRBJ1-2; TRBD1 agrees at 8 bases. J was trimmed by 14 bases and V by 0 bases; bases with no gene match: 14. Per the germline V gene, CDR1 is LGHNA and CDR2 is YSLEER. There are 15 residues in the CDR3. The CDR3 DNA follows: TGCGCCAGCAGCCAAGAGAGGGGACAGGTGGACCTCGGGACCTTC. This encodes CASSQERGQVDLGTF.

The V gene is TRBV5-4, the J gene TRBJ2-3; 8 bases line up with TRBD2. The germline V gene encodes CDR1 SGHNT and CDR2 YYREEE (reference sequence). J lost 5 bases, V lost 3 bases, and 8 bases had no gene match. CDR3 length equals 15 residues. The chain's CDR3 is CASSSGGLGRDTQYF. The CDR3 region has the DNA TGTGCCAGCAGCTCGGGGGGGCTTGGAAGAGATACGCAGTATTTT.

This chain uses TRBV27 with TRBJ2-2, with D hard to call. The germline V gene encodes CDR1 MNHEY and CDR2 SMNVEV (reference sequence). Deletions cut 8 bases from V and 3 bases from J, with 4 bases between. CDR3 length: 11 residues. CDR3: CASSDTGELFF. CDR3 in DNA: TGTGCCAGCTCGGACACCGGGGAGCTGTTTTTT.

V and J are TRBV4-1 and TRBJ2-3; TRBD2 agrees at 11 bases. Germline V lookup: CDR1 MGHRA, CDR2 YSYEKL. The CDR3 is 16 residues long. V lost 4 bases to trimming and J lost 4 bases; unmatched junction nucleotides: 7. DNA for the CDR3: TGCGCCAGCAGCCTGACTAGCGGGGTTCGGGCAGATACGCAGTATTTT. Translated: CASSLTSGVRADTQYF.

V gene TRBV5-4 combines with J gene TRBJ2-7; D not resolved. The CDR3 runs 13 residues. The V and J ends lost 1 base and 7 bases respectively, with 12 bases between them. Germline CDR1 reads SGHNT; CDR2 reads YYREEE (reference sequence). The CDR3 loop is CASSLPGDREQYF. CDR3 coding DNA: TGTGCCAGCAGCTTGCCGGGTGACCGGGAGCAGTACTTC.